These 13 T cell receptor beta chains were all obtained from the same sample, sequenced in a study of shared clonotypes between healthy human individuals. Data came from immunoSEQ multiplex PCR; TCRdb stores just in-frame clones and leaves some out. Among some 1.4 million clones listed, around 97% were seen once. Sequences were obtained from naive CD4+ T cells sorted from blood. The subset was: CD45RA+ positively selected. The source is a man aged 25-45 years in good health.

The chain joins TRBV5-1 to TRBJ2-2; TRBD2 matches 10 bases. V was pared by 4 bases and J by 4 bases, with 10 bases of the junction left unmatched. The CDR3 runs to 17 residues. Germline CDR1 SGHRS, CDR2 YFSETQ. This chain's CDR3 is CASSPYSGRLATGELFF. For the CDR3, the DNA is TGCGCCAGCAGCCCTTATAGCGGGAGGTTGGCCACCGGGGAGCTGTTTTTT. The variable domain in full, with the rest retrieved from reference TRBV5-1 and TRBJ2-2, is KAGVTQTPRYLIKTRGQQVTLSCSPISGHRSVSWYQQTPGQGLQFLFEYFSETQRNKGNFPGRFSGRQFSNSRSEMNVSTLELGDSALYLCASSPYSGRLATGELFFGEGSRLTVL.

The V call is TRBV29-1, the J call TRBJ2-1; D may be TRBD2 (6 bases). V was shortened by 0 bases and J by 6 bases, with 15 bases between the two germline ends. The CDR3 extends over 15 amino acids. Germline-derived CDR1 and CDR2 are SQVTM and ANQGSEA. CDR3 region: CSVEDRSGPSNEQFF. The DNA of the CDR3 is TGCAGCGTTGAAGACAGGAGCGGGCCGTCCAATGAGCAGTTCTTC.

The chain carries TRBV6-4 and TRBJ2-5, with a tentative D call TRBD1 (6 bases). Germline V gene data show CDR1 as MRHNA and CDR2 as SNTAGT. This CDR3 spans 13 amino acids. V lost 4 bases and J 2 bases, leaving 8 bases between the germline ends. CDR3 in DNA: TGTGCCAGCAGTGGGACAGCACAAGAGACCCAGTACTTC. This encodes CASSGTAQETQYF.

The chain employs TRBV6-6 and TRBJ2-3; 12 bases align to TRBD2. The germline V gene encodes CDR1 MNHNY and CDR2 SVGAGI (reference sequence). The V gene end was trimmed by 4 bases and the J gene end by 0 bases; junction bases not matched to a gene: 2. There are 16 residues in the CDR3. CDR3 DNA sequence: TGTGCCAGCAGTTTAGGACTAGCGGGAAGCACAGATACGCAGTATTTT. It translates to CASSLGLAGSTDTQYF.

This clone has a single count. The genes are TRBV9 and TRBJ1-1; D unresolved. V was shortened by 4 bases and J by 0 bases, with 10 bases between the two germline ends. The germline CDR1 and CDR2 sequences are SGDLS and YYNGEE. CDR3 size: 14 residues. In nucleotides, the CDR3 is TGTGCCAGCAGCCCCCACGGGGTGAACACTGAAGCTTTCTTT. Residues: CASSPHGVNTEAFF. The full variable domain, in which reference TRBV9 and TRBJ1-1 provide the parts outside the CDR3, is DSGVTQTPKHLITATGQRVTLRCSPRSGDLSVYWYQQSLDQGLQFLIQYYNGEERAKGNILERFSAQQFPDLHSELNLSSLELGDSALYFCASSPHGVNTEAFFGQGTRLTVV.

This clone occurred once. J is TRBJ2-1 and V is TRBV5-1, with TRBD2 matching 11 bases. Looked up from germline, CDR1 is SGHRS and CDR2 is YFSETQ. V lost 2 bases, J lost 7 bases, and 11 bases stayed unmatched. CDR3 length equals 17 residues. The CDR3: CASSFSRLAGKKNEQFF. DNA of the CDR3: TGCGCCAGCAGCTTTAGTAGACTAGCGGGAAAGAAAAATGAGCAGTTCTTC.

This chain joins TRBV10-3 and TRBJ1-1; TRBD1 is a possible D gene (5 bases). The CDR3 has 13 amino acids. Germline CDR1 ENHRY, CDR2 SYGVKD. With 10 bases removed from V and 0 bases from J, the gap between germline ends came to 12 bases. The CDR3 is CATAGEMNTEAFF. CDR3 nucleotide sequence: TGTGCCACCGCGGGGGAGATGAACACTGAAGCTTTCTTT.

The rearrangement links TRBV29-1 to TRBJ2-7; tentatively, D is TRBD2 (7 bases). The ends were cut back, 6 bases at V and 0 bases at J, with 18 bases in the middle. CDR1 and CDR2 (germline): SQVTM, ANQGSEA. The CDR3 has 15 residues. The CDR3 region is CSVGGAVLSSYEQYF. The CDR3 DNA is TGCAGCGTGGGGGGGGCAGTCCTGAGCTCCTACGAGCAGTACTTC.

About this clone: Other nucleotide sequences in the sample specify the same CDR3. The rearrangement uses TRBV5-1 and TRBJ1-4; D gene uncertain. Trimming took 4 bases from V and 4 from J, leaving 8 bases between them. Germline V gene data show CDR1 as SGHRS and CDR2 as YFSETQ. CDR3 size: 13 residues. Written as DNA, the CDR3 is TGCGCCAGCAGCAGGGATAATAATGAAAAACTGTTTTTT. Protein product: CASSRDNNEKLFF. Variable domain in full (rest from reference TRBV5-1 and TRBJ1-4): KAGVTQTPRYLIKTRGQQVTLSCSPISGHRSVSWYQQTPGQGLQFLFEYFSETQRNKGNFPGRFSGRQFSNSRSEMNVSTLELGDSALYLCASSRDNNEKLFFGSGTQLSVL.

This clone was observed once. The gene calls are TRBV11-2 and TRBJ2-7; maybe TRBD1 (6 bases). With 1 base removed from V and 4 bases from J, the gap between germline ends came to 17 bases. This CDR3 has 16 residues. The germline gives CDR1 SGHAT, CDR2 FQNNGV. The DNA of the CDR3 is TGTGCCAGCAGCTTAGGAGGGGACATAATGGGGTACGAGCAGTACTTC. Amino acid sequence: CASSLGGDIMGYEQYF.

The rearrangement uses TRBV15 and TRBJ1-2, with 11 bases that match TRBD1. Germline V gives CDR1 LNHNV, CDR2 YYDKDF (reference sequence). The length of the CDR3 is 16 residues. V lost 8 bases to trimming and J lost 4 bases; unmatched junction nucleotides: 12. CDR3 loop: CATAPDRGLYGYGYTF. As DNA, the CDR3 is TGTGCCACCGCCCCGGACAGGGGGCTTTACGGCTATGGCTACACCTTC. Complete variable domain (other parts from reference TRBV15 and TRBJ1-2): DAMVIQNPRYQVTQFGKPVTLSCSQTLNHNVMYWYQQKSSQAPKLLFHYYDKDFNNEADTPDNFQSRRPNTSFCFLDIRSPGLGDTAMYLCATAPDRGLYGYGYTFGSGTRLTVV.

The chain links TRBV29-1 to TRBJ1-1; TRBD1 agrees at 9 bases. CDR3 size: 13 residues. CDR1 SQVTM and CDR2 ANQGSEA come from the germline V gene. With V trimmed by 7 bases and J by 6 bases, 9 bases remained unmatched. The CDR3 DNA follows: TGCAGCGGCAACAGGGGGCTAGGTGCTGAAGCTTTCTTT. The encoded protein is CSGNRGLGAEAFF. Filled out from reference TRBV29-1 and TRBJ1-1, the complete variable domain reads SAVISQKPSRDICQRGTSLTIQCQVDSQVTMMFWYRQQPGQSLTLIATANQGSEATYESGFVIDKFPISRPNLTFSTLTVSNMSPEDSSIYLCSGNRGLGAEAFFGQGTRLTVV.

The chain recombines TRBV30 with TRBJ1-5; D remains ambiguous. Trimming cost V 5 bases and J 5 bases, with 13 bases left between them. The CDR3 consists of 13 residues. Per germline, CDR1 GTSNPN and CDR2 SVGIG (reference sequence). CDR3 bases: TGTGCCTGGGGGAACGCGGGAGATCAGCCCCAGCATTTT. Residues: CAWGNAGDQPQHF.